This T cell receptor (beta chain) was identified during a study of OX40 agonist ivuxolimab in advanced cancers. Points from the study as a whole: CD4+ and CD8+ T cells in blood underwent clonal expansion by week 6 at 0.1 to 3.0 mg/kg.

This table comes from immunoSEQ multiplex PCR, and its TCRdb copy is limited to in-frame clones, with some not included. The table has 62,000 or so clones, approximately 80% seen once. Germline CDR1 and CDR2: LNHDA and SQIVND (reference sequence). There are 13 residues in the CDR3. On this clone: Its specificity is unknown. Relative to the germline gene, one junction end is altered; a read error may explain this.

This receptor was taken from an adult with an advanced solid tumor such as melanoma, head and neck, liver or kidney cancer. V and J are TRBV19 and TRBJ2-4; D perhaps matches TRBD1 (5 bases). The sample in question was CD4+ or CD8+ T cells sorted from blood, obtained in a trial of the OX40 agonist ivuxolimab. In DNA form, the CDR3 reads TGTGCCAGTAGCATAGACAGTGGAAACATTCAGTACTTC. This encodes CASSIDSGNIQYF.